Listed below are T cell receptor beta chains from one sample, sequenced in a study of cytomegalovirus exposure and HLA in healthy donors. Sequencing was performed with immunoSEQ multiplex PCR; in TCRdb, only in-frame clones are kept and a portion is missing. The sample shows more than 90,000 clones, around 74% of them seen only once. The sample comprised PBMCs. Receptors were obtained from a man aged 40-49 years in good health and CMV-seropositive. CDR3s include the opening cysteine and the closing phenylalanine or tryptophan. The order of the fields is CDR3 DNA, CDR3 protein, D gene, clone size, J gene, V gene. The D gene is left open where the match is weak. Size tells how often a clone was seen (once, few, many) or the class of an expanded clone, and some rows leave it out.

CDR3 DNA: TGTGCCAGCTCACACCCAGGGATCTATGGCTACACCTTC; CDR3 protein: CASSHPGIYGYTF; D gene: .; clone size: .; J gene: TRBJ1-2; V gene: TRBV18
CDR3 DNA: TGTGCCAGCAGCTTATCGCGGACAGGGAATGAGCAGTTCTTC; CDR3 protein: CASSLSRTGNEQFF; D gene: TRBD1; clone size: .; J gene: TRBJ2-1; V gene: TRBV7-9
CDR3 DNA: TGTGCCAGCAGCTTGGGGGCCGGTGGCATTCAGTACTTC; CDR3 protein: CASSLGAGGIQYF; D gene: .; clone size: .; J gene: TRBJ2-4; V gene: TRBV13
CDR3 DNA: TGCGCCAGCAGTGGACAGTCTGGAAACACCATATATTTT; CDR3 protein: CASSGQSGNTIYF; D gene: .; clone size: .; J gene: TRBJ1-3; V gene: TRBV10-1
CDR3 DNA: TGTGCCAGCAGTCCGCTAGCGGGGGGGCAGAGTGAGCAGTTCTTC; CDR3 protein: CASSPLAGGQSEQFF; D gene: TRBD2; clone size: .; J gene: TRBJ2-1; V gene: TRBV27
CDR3 DNA: TGTGCCAGCAGCTCCTATGGACTAGCCCAAGAGACCCAGTACTTC; CDR3 protein: CASSSYGLAQETQYF; D gene: TRBD2; clone size: few; J gene: TRBJ2-5; V gene: TRBV7-6
CDR3 DNA: TGTGCCAGCAGCTTAGACGGGGGACTAGCGGGAGGCGACTACGAGCAGTACTTC; CDR3 protein: CASSLDGGLAGGDYEQYF; D gene: TRBD2; clone size: .; J gene: TRBJ2-7; V gene: TRBV7-2
CDR3 DNA: TGTGCCAGCAGCTTAGAGGGCTCCAGTCTCAATGAGCAGTTCTTC; CDR3 protein: CASSLEGSSLNEQFF; D gene: .; clone size: .; J gene: TRBJ2-1; V gene: TRBV11-2
CDR3 DNA: TGCAGCGAGGGGCAGAGGCCCTACGAGCAGTACTTC; CDR3 protein: CSEGQRPYEQYF; D gene: .; clone size: once; J gene: TRBJ2-7; V gene: TRBV29-1
CDR3 DNA: TGTGCCAGCAGTTTGGGGGCGCGAGCGAACACCGGGGAGCTGTTTTTT; CDR3 protein: CASSLGARANTGELFF; D gene: .; clone size: few; J gene: TRBJ2-2; V gene: TRBV27
CDR3 DNA: TGTGCCAGCTGGGGGCCCGGACAGGGAAGGAGCGAGCAGTACTTC; CDR3 protein: CASWGPGQGRSEQYF; D gene: TRBD1; clone size: .; J gene: TRBJ2-7; V gene: TRBV6-5
CDR3 DNA: TGTGCCAGCGCAGGGATGAACACTGAAGCTTTCTTT; CDR3 protein: CASAGMNTEAFF; D gene: .; clone size: .; J gene: TRBJ1-1; V gene: TRBV7-2
CDR3 DNA: TGTGCCAGCAGGGACTGGACAGGGCTTTCCACTGAAGCTTTCTTT; CDR3 protein: CASRDWTGLSTEAFF; D gene: TRBD1; clone size: .; J gene: TRBJ1-1; V gene: TRBV5-4
CDR3 DNA: TGTGCCATCAGTGAACAGGGGGGCAGTCAGCCCCAGCATTTT; CDR3 protein: CAISEQGGSQPQHF; D gene: TRBD1; clone size: .; J gene: TRBJ1-5; V gene: TRBV10-3
CDR3 DNA: TGTGCCAGCTCCGCTGCCGGGGGGACAATCGATCAGCCCCAGCATTTT; CDR3 protein: CASSAAGGTIDQPQHF; D gene: .; clone size: .; J gene: TRBJ1-5; V gene: TRBV18
CDR3 DNA: TGTGCCTGGAGTGTTCCGGGGTCTCATAGCAATCAGCCCCAGCATTTT; CDR3 protein: CAWSVPGSHSNQPQHF; D gene: .; clone size: .; J gene: TRBJ1-5; V gene: TRBV30
CDR3 DNA: TGCGCCAGCAGCTTCCTAGCGGGGGGAAACTACAATGAGCAGTTCTTC; CDR3 protein: CASSFLAGGNYNEQFF; D gene: TRBD2; clone size: few; J gene: TRBJ2-1; V gene: TRBV5-1
CDR3 DNA: TGTGCCAGCAGCCCCACTAGCGGGGGGGCGGGGCAGTACTTC; CDR3 protein: CASSPTSGGAGQYF; D gene: TRBD2; clone size: .; J gene: TRBJ2-7; V gene: TRBV7-8
CDR3 DNA: TGTGCCAGCAGTTACTCGAGGGCAGCCTACGAGCAGTACTTC; CDR3 protein: CASSYSRAAYEQYF; D gene: .; clone size: .; J gene: TRBJ2-7; V gene: TRBV6-6
CDR3 DNA: TGCGCCAGCAGCCAAGTCCAGGGGGAGACCCAGTACTTC; CDR3 protein: CASSQVQGETQYF; D gene: .; clone size: .; J gene: TRBJ2-5; V gene: TRBV4-1
CDR3 DNA: TGTGCCAGCAGCTTAGATCGGGGACAGGTCAAATCTGAAGCTTTCTTT; CDR3 protein: CASSLDRGQVKSEAFF; D gene: TRBD1; clone size: few; J gene: TRBJ1-1; V gene: TRBV11-2
CDR3 DNA: TGTGCCAGCAGCTCCAGAACGAGGACTAGCGGGAGGGCAAACGAGCAGTACTTC; CDR3 protein: CASSSRTRTSGRANEQYF; D gene: TRBD2; clone size: .; J gene: TRBJ2-7; V gene: TRBV7-2
CDR3 DNA: TGTGCCAGCAGCTTAGGTACATGGGAGACCCAGTACTTC; CDR3 protein: CASSLGTWETQYF; D gene: .; clone size: .; J gene: TRBJ2-5; V gene: TRBV11-3
CDR3 DNA: TGCGCCAGCAGTGACCCTACCGGGACTAGCGGGGCCGGCGGGGAGCTGTTTTTT; CDR3 protein: CASSDPTGTSGAGGELFF; D gene: TRBD2; clone size: few; J gene: TRBJ2-2; V gene: TRBV10-1
CDR3 DNA: TGTGCCAGCAGCCGGTCTGGAGGGGGGGGGAACGAGCAGTACTTC; CDR3 protein: CASSRSGGGGNEQYF; D gene: .; clone size: .; J gene: TRBJ2-7; V gene: TRBV4-2
CDR3 DNA: TGTGCCAGCAGCACAGGGACAGGGACCAACACCGGGGAGCTGTTTTTT; CDR3 protein: CASSTGTGTNTGELFF; D gene: TRBD1; clone size: .; J gene: TRBJ2-2; V gene: TRBV7-8
CDR3 DNA: TGTGCCAGCAACCCCTCGGGACTACCCCCTAACGAGCAGTACTTC; CDR3 protein: CASNPSGLPPNEQYF; D gene: TRBD2; clone size: .; J gene: TRBJ2-7; V gene: TRBV5-4
CDR3 DNA: TGTGCCAGCCAACGACGGGAAATGAACACTGAAGCTTTCTTT; CDR3 protein: CASQRREMNTEAFF; D gene: .; clone size: .; J gene: TRBJ1-1; V gene: TRBV7-3
CDR3 DNA: TGTGCCAGCAGTGTGCGGGGGGAGGTGGGCGAGCAGTACTTC; CDR3 protein: CASSVRGEVGEQYF; D gene: TRBD2; clone size: .; J gene: TRBJ2-7; V gene: TRBV6-1
CDR3 DNA: TGTGCCAGCAGTATGGGGGCCCCAAGCGAGCAGTACTTC; CDR3 protein: CASSMGAPSEQYF; D gene: .; clone size: .; J gene: TRBJ2-7; V gene: TRBV28
CDR3 DNA: TGTGCCAGCAGCCAAGTTACTAGCTGGAACACCGGGGAGCTGTTTTTT; CDR3 protein: CASSQVTSWNTGELFF; D gene: .; clone size: once; J gene: TRBJ2-2; V gene: TRBV14
CDR3 DNA: TGTGCCAGCAGCTTAGCGACTAGCGGGAGAACCACCGGGGAGCTGTTTTTT; CDR3 protein: CASSLATSGRTTGELFF; D gene: TRBD2; clone size: .; J gene: TRBJ2-2; V gene: TRBV5-8
CDR3 DNA: TGCGCCAGCACTCAGGGGGCCGTTGGCACTGAAGCTTTCTTT; CDR3 protein: CASTQGAVGTEAFF; D gene: TRBD1; clone size: .; J gene: TRBJ1-1; V gene: TRBV5-1
CDR3 DNA: TGTGCCAGCAGCTTGGAATCCTCGGCCGGGACAGGTCGTAGATTGGCTGAAGCTTTCTTT; CDR3 protein: CASSLESSAGTGRRLAEAFF; D gene: TRBD1; clone size: once; J gene: TRBJ1-1; V gene: TRBV7-6
CDR3 DNA: TGTGCCAGCAGTTTTGAAGTGAGCTCCTACAATGAGCAGTTCTTC; CDR3 protein: CASSFEVSSYNEQFF; D gene: .; clone size: .; J gene: TRBJ2-1; V gene: TRBV27
CDR3 DNA: TGTGCCAGCAGAACTCTCGCGGGGGGCAGGGAGACCCAGTACTTC; CDR3 protein: CASRTLAGGRETQYF; D gene: TRBD2; clone size: few; J gene: TRBJ2-5; V gene: TRBV6-5
CDR3 DNA: TGTGCCAGCAGTGATCCACAGAGCAATCAGCCCCAGCATTTT; CDR3 protein: CASSDPQSNQPQHF; D gene: .; clone size: .; J gene: TRBJ1-5; V gene: TRBV6-1
CDR3 DNA: TGTGCCAGCAGGGAGGACAGCTACCGTCTTTCACCCCTCCACTTT; CDR3 protein: CASREDSYRLSPLHF; D gene: .; clone size: few; J gene: TRBJ1-6; V gene: TRBV2
CDR3 DNA: TGTGCCAGCAGCTTAGAACCTAGCGGGAGTGGTTCCTACGAGCAGTACTTC; CDR3 protein: CASSLEPSGSGSYEQYF; D gene: TRBD2; clone size: .; J gene: TRBJ2-7; V gene: TRBV7-8
CDR3 DNA: TGTGCCAGCAGTTATGACACCGCCGGGGAGCTGTTTTTT; CDR3 protein: CASSYDTAGELFF; D gene: .; clone size: .; J gene: TRBJ2-2; V gene: TRBV6-5
CDR3 DNA: TGTGCCAGCAGTAAGGAGCGCGAGCAGTACTTC; CDR3 protein: CASSKEREQYF; D gene: .; clone size: .; J gene: TRBJ2-7; V gene: TRBV2
CDR3 DNA: TGTGCCAGTAGTATAGGCCAGCGGGGCCTCACAGATACGCAGTATTTT; CDR3 protein: CASSIGQRGLTDTQYF; D gene: TRBD2; clone size: .; J gene: TRBJ2-3; V gene: TRBV19
CDR3 DNA: TGTGCCAGCAGGAGTATTAGCGGAGGCACAGATACGCAGTATTTT; CDR3 protein: CASRSISGGTDTQYF; D gene: .; clone size: few; J gene: TRBJ2-3; V gene: TRBV2
CDR3 DNA: TGTGCCAGCAGTTTACGGGGAGGGAAACTGTTTTTT; CDR3 protein: CASSLRGGKLFF; D gene: .; clone size: few; J gene: TRBJ1-4; V gene: TRBV28
CDR3 DNA: TGTGCCAGCAGCGGGGAGGACCTAGGTCCGGACACCGGGGAGCTGTTTTTT; CDR3 protein: CASSGEDLGPDTGELFF; D gene: .; clone size: .; J gene: TRBJ2-2; V gene: TRBV9
CDR3 DNA: TGTGCCAGCAGCCCACCCCGACAGGGGAAGGATAACGAGCAGTACTTC; CDR3 protein: CASSPPRQGKDNEQYF; D gene: TRBD1; clone size: few; J gene: TRBJ2-7; V gene: TRBV7-9
CDR3 DNA: TGTGCCAGCAGCCTTAGCGGGAGTGGCACCGGGGAGCTGTTTTTT; CDR3 protein: CASSLSGSGTGELFF; D gene: TRBD2; clone size: .; J gene: TRBJ2-2; V gene: TRBV7-9
CDR3 DNA: TGTGCCAGCAGCCAAGAGGTGCAGGAAATCTGGGGGGAAAGAAGTTCACCCCTCCACTTT; CDR3 protein: CASSQEVQEIWGERSSPLHF; D gene: .; clone size: few; J gene: TRBJ1-6; V gene: TRBV4-2
CDR3 DNA: TGTGCCAGCAGTGAATTAGGGGGACCCTACGAGCAGTACTTC; CDR3 protein: CASSELGGPYEQYF; D gene: .; clone size: .; J gene: TRBJ2-7; V gene: TRBV6-1
CDR3 DNA: TGTGCCAGCAGCTCATCAGGGACTAGCGTTAATGAGCAGTTCTTC; CDR3 protein: CASSSSGTSVNEQFF; D gene: TRBD2; clone size: .; J gene: TRBJ2-1; V gene: TRBV9
CDR3 DNA: TGCGCCAGCAGCTCGGGGGGATCAGGGTTCTACGAGCAGTACTTC; CDR3 protein: CASSSGGSGFYEQYF; D gene: TRBD2; clone size: many; J gene: TRBJ2-7; V gene: TRBV5-1